One sample yielded the 16 T cell receptor beta chains listed below, sequenced in a study of blood T cells in healthy people across ages. PCR was performed a second time for roughly 6 to 12 cycles using a sample-barcoded 5' primer and a J-beta primer mix. MiXCR, applied by TCRdb to the 5' RACE reads, yields one record per CDR3 protein. The data contain around 990,000 distinct CDR3 sequences, roughly a quarter of them singletons. This sample also belongs to another study, concerning T cells of mothers and their children.

What was sequenced was blood. The receptors come from a girl aged 2 to 9 in good health.

This clonotype was detected once. The chain has TRBV20-1 and TRBJ1-5; D is ambiguous. The CDR3 is 15 residues long. The germline CDR1 and CDR2 sequences are DFQATT and SNEGSKA (reference sequence). Trimming cost V 2 bases and J 0 bases, with 11 bases left between them. CDR3 in DNA: TGCAGTGCTAGACGGGGTGGGGATAGCAATCAGCCCCAGCATTTT. Protein sequence: CSARRGGDSNQPQHF.

This clonotype turned up a few times. This may arise from a read error, as a much more abundant clone is one base away. The rearrangement joins TRBV18 to TRBJ2-3; D ambiguous. Germline CDR1 and CDR2: KGHSH and LQKENI. V dropped 0 bases and J dropped 2 bases, with 3 bases sitting between them. The CDR3 contains 13 residues. This CDR3 reads CASSPPTTDTQYF. CDR3 coding DNA: TGTGCCAGCTCACCACCCACCACAGATACGCAGTATTTT.

Comments on this clonotype: Germline is not matched at one junction end, which may reflect a read error. The CDR3 DNA reads TGCGGTGCTAGCGCCCCGGGGGCATACAATGAGCAGCTCTTC. Translated: CGASAPGAYNEQLF. V is TRBV20-1 and J is TRBJ2-5, with D perhaps matching TRBD1 or TRBD2 (6 bases each). The CDR3 runs to 14 residues. The V gene's germline CDR1 is DFQATT and CDR2 SNEGSKA (reference sequence).

Only a few counts were recorded for this clonotype. J is TRBJ2-5 and V is TRBV2; D remains unclear. The CDR3 runs 12 residues. Trimming cost V 8 bases and J 1 base, with 8 bases left between them. Germline CDR1 SNHLY, CDR2 FYNNEI. In nucleotides, the CDR3 is TGTGCCAGCTTTGACCTCCAAGAGACCCAGTACTTC. Amino acids: CASFDLQETQYF.

The V and J genes are TRBV6-1 and TRBJ1-2; weak D call: TRBD1 (5 bases). Germline CDR1 is MNHNS and CDR2 is SASEGT. Trimming removed 0 bases at V and 2 bases at J, with 25 bases between. This CDR3 is 20 amino acids long. The CDR3 coding sequence is TGTGCCAGCAGTGAAGCGCGGGAAGAGGACACCCGAAAGCTCAACTATGGCTACACCTTC. It yields the protein CASSEAREEDTRKLNYGYTF.

This rearrangement joins TRBV28 to TRBJ1-2; possible D gene TRBD1, 6 bases. Trimming took 6 bases from V and 6 from J, leaving 17 bases between them. Germline CDR1 reads MDHEN; CDR2 reads SYDVKM. The CDR3 has 14 amino acids. CDR3 in amino acids: CASSNRVGVDGYTF. The CDR3 DNA is TGTGCCAGCAGCAACAGGGTAGGGGTTGATGGCTACACCTTC.

The chain couples TRBV19 to TRBJ2-1; D could derive from TRBD1 or TRBD2 (6 bases each). Per the germline V gene, CDR1 is LNHDA and CDR2 is SQIVND (reference sequence). V lost 6 bases to trimming and J lost 4 bases, with 13 bases between them. The CDR3 length is 14 residues. The CDR3 DNA reads TGTGCCAGTAGAAAGGGGGGCGCATACAATGAGCAGTTCTTC. The encoded protein is CASRKGGAYNEQFF.

This clonotype was seen repeatedly, ten times or more. The chain carries TRBV7-6 and TRBJ2-1, with 10 bases aligning to TRBD2. Per germline, CDR1 SGHVS and CDR2 FNYEAQ. V was pared by 5 bases and J by 4 bases, with 5 bases of the junction left unmatched. The CDR3 extends over 15 amino acids. CDR3 DNA: TGTGCCAGCAGCCTACTAGCGGGAACTTACAATGAGCAGTTCTTC. Protein product: CASSLLAGTYNEQFF.

The chain recombines TRBV7-9 with TRBJ1-2, with D perhaps matching TRBD1 (6 bases). The CDR3 runs 13 residues. The germline V gene encodes CDR1 SEHNR and CDR2 FQNEAQ (reference sequence). The V gene lost 5 bases and the J gene lost 5 bases, with 12 bases spanning the gap. This CDR3 reads CASSRQETYGYTF. CDR3 nucleotide sequence: TGTGCCAGCAGCCGACAGGAAACTTATGGCTACACCTTC.

This clonotype was seen a handful of times. This chain joins TRBV7-3 and TRBJ2-4; 13 bases are shared with TRBD2. This CDR3 comprises 15 residues. The V segment lost 4 bases and the J segment 8 bases; nucleotides outside the gene matches: 5. The germline V gene has CDR1 SGHTA and CDR2 FQGTGA. CDR3 DNA: TGTGCCAGCAGCTCGACTAGCGGGAGGAGGGACATTCAGTACTTC. Its protein is CASSSTSGRRDIQYF.

The J gene is TRBJ2-7, the V gene TRBV5-6; TRBD1 agrees at 7 bases. The CDR3 runs 15 residues. The V gene's germline CDR1 is SGHDT and CDR2 YYEEEE. The trim removed 5 bases at V and 5 bases at J, leaving 13 bases unmatched. The CDR3 loop is CASRETGLPGDEQYF. The CDR3 DNA reads TGTGCCAGCAGAGAGACAGGGCTCCCCGGGGACGAGCAGTACTTC.

A word on this clonotype: At one boundary the junction diverges from the germline segment, which might be a read error. The V call is TRBV20-1, the J call TRBJ2-1, with 7 bases aligning to TRBD1. The J call could be wrong; TRBJ2-7 is a better fit for the DNA end. CDR1 DFQATT and CDR2 SNEGSKA come from the germline V gene (reference sequence). The length of the CDR3 is 15 residues. The CDR3 DNA is TGCAGTGCTAGAGATTTGAGACAGGGAACCTATGAGCAGTACTTC. This gives the protein CSARDLRQGTYEQYF.

This clonotype has just a few counts. The CDR3 loop reads CASSSQQGSAEAFF. DNA for the CDR3: TGTGCCAGCAGTTCTCAACAGGGGAGTGCTGAAGCTTTCTTT. The chain carries TRBV12-3 or TRBV12-4 and TRBJ1-1; TRBD1 agrees at 7 bases. The CDR3 is 14 amino acids. J was trimmed by 6 bases and V by 4 bases; bases with no gene match: 8.

This clonotype was seen only a few times. The V gene is TRBV7-2, the J gene TRBJ2-7; D is ambiguous. The germline V gene encodes CDR1 SGHTA and CDR2 FQGNSA. Trimming took 4 bases from V and 4 from J, leaving 11 bases between them. The CDR3 loop spans 13 amino acids. The CDR3 is CASSSRLQYEQYF. CDR3 nucleotides: TGTGCCAGCAGCTCCAGATTACAGTACGAGCAGTACTTC.

The V gene is TRBV29-1, the J gene TRBJ2-1, with 10 positions matching TRBD1. The V segment lost 2 bases and the J segment 7 bases; nucleotides outside the gene matches: 8. CDR1 is SQVTM, CDR2 ANQGSEA, per germline. The CDR3 is 15 residues long. The CDR3 loop reads CSVENTGTGDNEQFF. The CDR3 coding sequence is TGCAGCGTTGAAAACACCGGGACAGGGGATAATGAGCAGTTCTTC.

Only one count was recorded for this clonotype. This chain links TRBV11-3 with TRBJ2-5, with D unclear. The CDR3 loop spans 14 amino acids. Germline assignment: CDR1 SGHNT and CDR2 YENEEA. Trimming took 4 bases from V and 1 from J, leaving 10 bases between them. CDR3 region: CASSSGHLQETQYF. CDR3 in DNA: TGTGCCAGCAGCTCTGGCCATCTCCAAGAGACCCAGTACTTC.